These T cell receptor beta chains were read from a single sample in a study of identifying expanded T cells in peripheral blood. Clones were sequenced by immunoSEQ multiplex PCR, and TCRdb holds only the in-frame ones, with some missing. The sample has about 100,000 clones, 80% to 90% seen once. Material: blood. The receptors derive from a person aged 18 to 70 in good health. The CDR3 runs from the conserved cysteine through the conserved F or W. D genes are given only for firm matches. The size of a clone is reported for some rows only, either as once, few or many, or as a class for expanded clones.

. | TRBJ2-6 | TRBV19 | TRBD1 | CASKAGTGGSGANVLTF | TGTGCCAGTAAAGCCGGGACAGGGGGCTCTGGGGCCAACGTCCTGACTTTC
. | TRBJ1-4 | TRBV29-1 | . | CSVIGRHEKLFF | TGCAGCGTTATCGGCAGACATGAAAAACTGTTTTTT
. | TRBJ2-1 | TRBV4-2 | TRBD2 | CASSQSSGAYNEQFF | TGTGCCAGCAGCCAGAGTAGCGGGGCGTACAATGAGCAGTTCTTC
once | TRBJ1-6 | TRBV7-9 | . | CASSLNEKGRYSPLHF | TGTGCCAGCAGCTTAAACGAGAAAGGCAGATATTCACCCCTCCACTTT
. | TRBJ1-2 | TRBV19 | . | CASSTGDYYGYTF | TGTGCCAGTTCGACAGGAGATTACTATGGCTACACCTTC
. | TRBJ2-1 | TRBV18 | TRBD2 | CASSPLLGGGNEQFF | TGTGCCAGCTCACCACTCCTGGGGGGGGGCAATGAGCAGTTCTTC
. | TRBJ2-5 | TRBV7-3 | TRBD2 | CASSYGGGAAETQYF | TGTGCCAGCAGCTATGGCGGGGGGGCCGCGGAGACCCAGTACTTC
. | TRBJ1-2 | TRBV18 | TRBD1 | CASSSTGTNYGYTF | TGTGCCAGCTCATCGACAGGGACAAACTATGGCTACACCTTC
. | TRBJ1-1 | TRBV19 | . | CASSIRGAGTEAFF | TGTGCCAGTAGTATAAGGGGGGCAGGGACTGAAGCTTTCTTT
. | TRBJ2-7 | TRBV7-8 | . | CASSLDGSYEQYF | TGTGCCAGCAGCTTAGACGGCTCCTACGAGCAGTACTTC
. | TRBJ1-3 | TRBV19 | . | CASSTEGKGPGNTIYF | TGTGCCAGTAGTACCGAAGGAAAGGGGCCTGGAAACACCATATATTTT
. | TRBJ1-5 | TRBV27 | TRBD1 | CASAHGQGRGQPQHF | TGTGCCAGCGCTCACGGACAGGGACGGGGTCAGCCCCAGCATTTT
few | TRBJ1-2 | TRBV30 | . | CAWKSSKPNYTF | TGTGCCTGGAAGTCCTCCAAGCCTAACTACACCTTC
. | TRBJ1-3 | TRBV30 | . | CAWSRTTGNTIYF | TGTGCCTGGAGTAGGACAACTGGAAACACCATATATTTT
once | TRBJ2-2 | TRBV29-1 | TRBD2 | CSGALARGGLSGELFF | TGCAGCGGGGCTCTAGCGCGGGGGGGCCTTTCCGGGGAGCTGTTTTTT
. | TRBJ1-1 | TRBV29-1 | . | CSVGGGGETEAFF | TGCAGCGTCGGGGGCGGGGGCGAGACTGAAGCTTTCTTT
. | TRBJ1-5 | TRBV9 | . | CASSGGGKWERQPQHF | TGTGCCAGCAGCGGTGGAGGCAAATGGGAAAGACAGCCCCAGCATTTT
. | TRBJ1-5 | TRBV6-5 | . | CASSLRQDWGEPQHF | TGTGCCAGCAGCCTCCGACAGGACTGGGGGGAGCCCCAGCATTTT
. | TRBJ1-5 | TRBV30 | . | CAWSVNSNQPQHF | TGTGCCTGGAGTGTAAACAGCAATCAGCCCCAGCATTTT
. | TRBJ2-3 | TRBV7-8 | . | CASKAGTDTQYF | TGTGCCAGCAAGGCGGGCACAGATACGCAGTATTTT
. | TRBJ1-2 | TRBV25-1 | TRBD1 | CASSNRDRGYGYTF | TGTGCCAGCAGTAACCGGGACAGAGGATATGGCTACACCTTC
once | TRBJ1-5 | TRBV30 | TRBD1 | CAWSAGTGALAQHF | TGTGCCTGGAGTGCCGGGACAGGCGCCTTAGCCCAGCATTTT
. | TRBJ1-4 | TRBV4-2 | . | CASSPQDSNEKLFF | TGTGCCAGCAGCCCCCAGGACAGTAATGAAAAACTGTTTTTT
. | TRBJ1-1 | TRBV19 | . | CASSATGNTEAFF | TGTGCCAGTAGTGCGACAGGGAACACTGAAGCTTTCTTT
. | TRBJ1-1 | TRBV4-1 | . | CASSQEGGAWSTEAFF | TGCGCCAGCAGCCAAGAGGGGGGGGCATGGAGCACTGAAGCTTTCTTT
. | TRBJ2-7 | TRBV18 | . | CASSPHPRVEQYF | TGTGCCAGCTCACCACACCCCAGGGTAGAGCAGTACTTC
. | TRBJ2-1 | TRBV5-4 | TRBD2 | CASSPGTSGRIGNEQFF | TGTGCCAGCAGCCCGGGGACTAGCGGGAGAATAGGCAATGAGCAGTTCTTC
. | TRBJ2-3 | TRBV11-2 | . | CASSLGFGVADTQYF | TGTGCCAGCAGCTTAGGCTTCGGAGTGGCAGATACGCAGTATTTT
. | TRBJ2-7 | TRBV5-1 | TRBD1 | CASSLDRGFDEQYF | TGCGCCAGCAGCTTGGACAGGGGGTTCGACGAGCAGTACTTC
. | TRBJ1-1 | TRBV2 | . | CASTPERKRAFF | TGTGCCAGCACCCCAGAGCGGAAAAGGGCTTTCTTT